One and the same sample provided the 24 T cell receptor beta chains below, sequenced in a study of cytomegalovirus exposure and HLA in healthy donors listed by TCRdb under 2017. The library was generated by the immunoSEQ multiplex PCR assay. The multiplex PCR relied on a mix of 60 forward primers for TCR Vbeta segments and 13 reverse primers for TCR Jbeta segments. TCRdb obtained this table from immuneACCESS and retained in-frame rearrangements with V and J assigned. These tables miss some clones; where compared with another copy, unresolved V genes account for less than half of the shortfall, and the remainder is unexplained. For this sample there are approximately 110,000 clones; around 76% appear just once. The top ten clones comprise approximately 13% of the sample. Material for sequencing was PBMCs. All receptors derive from a woman aged 55-69 years in good health and CMV-seropositive.

This chain links TRBV4-2 with TRBJ2-7; 9 bases fit TRBD2. The germline V gene has CDR1 LGHNA and CDR2 YNFKEQ. V lost 0 bases, J lost 3 bases, and 6 bases stayed unmatched. The CDR3 consists of 16 residues. CDR3 DNA: TGTGCCAGCAGCCAAGAGGGCGGGAGGGAATACTACGAGCAGTACTTC. Its protein is CASSQEGGREYYEQYF.

V gene TRBV5-8 combines with J gene TRBJ2-1; 10 positions match TRBD2. The length of the CDR3 is 17 residues. The V and J ends lost 0 bases and 8 bases, in that order; junction bases with no gene match: 11. Germline CDR1 SGHTS, CDR2 YDEGEE. The CDR3 sequence: CASSLAAGLAGDDEQFF. As DNA, the CDR3 is TGTGCCAGCAGCTTGGCCGCGGGGCTAGCGGGAGACGATGAGCAGTTCTTC.

V gene TRBV4-2 combines with J gene TRBJ1-1, with no clear D. Germline-derived CDR1 and CDR2 are LGHNA and YNFKEQ. This CDR3 is built from 15 residues. Trimming stripped 0 bases from V and 1 base from J, with 9 bases between. The CDR3 protein is CASSQDYLANTEAFF. CDR3 DNA: TGTGCCAGCAGCCAAGATTATTTGGCGAACACTGAAGCTTTCTTT.

The V call is TRBV28, the J call TRBJ1-5, with 9 bases aligning to TRBD1. Germline CDR1 and CDR2: MDHEN and SYDVKM. J was trimmed by 6 bases and V by 6 bases; bases with no gene match: 6. The CDR3 has 14 amino acids. The CDR3, as DNA: TGTGCCAGCAGAGTACAGGGGGCTATTCAGCCCCAGCATTTT. Protein product: CASRVQGAIQPQHF.

The genes are TRBV4-2 and TRBJ2-3; 9 nucleotides align to TRBD2. The trim removed 3 bases at V and 5 bases at J, leaving 9 bases unmatched. Germline CDR1 LGHNA, CDR2 YNFKEQ. The CDR3 runs to 16 residues. This CDR3 reads CASSQPSRGGKDTQYF. CDR3 sequence (DNA): TGTGCCAGCAGCCAGCCCTCGCGGGGGGGGAAAGATACGCAGTATTTT.

This clone was observed a few times. The chain couples TRBV7-8 to TRBJ2-7; D is perhaps TRBD2 (6 bases). Germline V gives CDR1 SGHVS, CDR2 FQNEAQ. Trimming pared 4 bases from V and 0 bases from J, leaving 16 bases between. This CDR3 is 16 amino acids long. The CDR3: CASSSKFGSSSYEQYF. CDR3 DNA sequence: TGTGCCAGCAGCTCTAAATTCGGGAGTAGCTCCTACGAGCAGTACTTC.

V usage is TRBV5-4 and J usage is TRBJ2-5; 10 nucleotides agree with TRBD2. The J call may be in error: the DNA end matches TRBJ2-7 better. CDR3 length equals 15 residues. Germline CDR1 reads SGHNT; CDR2 reads YYREEE (reference sequence). The DNA of the CDR3 is TGTGCCAGCAGCTTGGGTGGACTAGCGGACTACGAGCAGTACTTC. Translating gives CASSLGGLADYEQYF.

The chain carries TRBV4-3 and TRBJ1-1; no clear D gene. V lost 0 bases to trimming and J lost 3 bases, with 11 bases between them. CDR3 length equals 15 residues. CDR1 LGHNA and CDR2 YSLEER come from the germline V gene. The CDR3 bases are TGCGCCAGCAGCCAAGATGGAGGGTGGGACACTGAAGCTTTCTTT. Amino acid sequence: CASSQDGGWDTEAFF.

The gene calls are TRBV18 and TRBJ2-1; the match to TRBD2 covers 9 bases. Trimming removed 6 bases from V and 3 bases from J; junction bases left unmatched: 12. Germline V gene sequence: CDR1 KGHSH, CDR2 LQKENI. The length of the CDR3 is 17 residues. The CDR3 protein is CASSQSVTSGNYNEQFF. CDR3 DNA: TGTGCCAGCTCGCAGTCCGTGACTAGCGGAAACTACAATGAGCAGTTCTTC.

The chain uses TRBV29-1 and TRBJ2-7, with a weak D call TRBD1 (5 bases). Germline V gene lookup returns CDR1 SQVTM and CDR2 ANQGSEA. Trimming took off 7 bases at V and 1 base at J, with 11 bases between the two ends. The CDR3 runs to 12 residues. The CDR3 loop reads CSGKTDSYEQYF. CDR3 DNA sequence: TGCAGCGGAAAGACAGATTCCTACGAGCAGTACTTC.

This clone was seen a handful of times. The chain joins TRBV19 to TRBJ2-3, with 15 bases identical to TRBD2. With V trimmed by 4 bases and J by 9 bases, 8 bases remained unmatched. The CDR3 has 16 amino acids. Per germline, CDR1 LNHDA and CDR2 SQIVND (reference sequence). The CDR3 DNA is TGTGCCAGTAGTAGACGGACTAGCGGGAGGGCCGACACGCAGTATTTT. This encodes CASSRRTSGRADTQYF.

The chain has TRBV29-1 and TRBJ1-1; 8 nucleotides align to TRBD1. Germline values: CDR1 SQVTM, CDR2 ANQGSEA. The CDR3 contains 14 residues. V lost 7 bases, J lost 4 bases, and 11 bases stayed unmatched. CDR3 loop: CSALQGGGGTEAFF. For the CDR3, the DNA is TGCAGCGCACTACAGGGGGGAGGAGGCACTGAAGCTTTCTTT.

The chain joins TRBV4-1 to TRBJ1-5; 10 bases map to TRBD1. The germline gives CDR1 MGHRA, CDR2 YSYEKL. J gave up 7 bases and V 3 bases, and 9 bases lay outside the gene matches. The CDR3 totals 16 residues. CDR3 sequence: CASSHKDRGRGQPQHF. Here the CDR3 DNA reads TGCGCCAGCAGCCACAAAGACAGGGGGCGCGGGCAGCCCCAGCATTTT.

The chain has TRBV5-4 and TRBJ2-2, with 7 positions matching TRBD2. The ends lost 2 bases at V and 3 bases at J; junction bases unmatched: 13. The CDR3 has 18 residues. Germline V gene sequence: CDR1 SGHNT, CDR2 YYREEE (reference sequence). CDR3 region: CASSFESAGIKHTGELFF. In nucleotides, the CDR3 is TGTGCCAGCAGCTTTGAATCAGCGGGAATAAAGCACACCGGGGAGCTGTTTTTT.

This chain uses TRBV5-8 with TRBJ2-5; 11 nucleotides agree with TRBD2. The V and J ends lost 3 bases and 5 bases, in that order; junction bases with no gene match: 6. The V gene's germline CDR1 is SGHTS and CDR2 YDEGEE. This CDR3 has 15 residues. CDR3 sequence (DNA): TGTGCCAGCAGCTCAGGGACTAGCGGAGCCGAGACCCAGTACTTC. Protein: CASSSGTSGAETQYF.

The rearrangement uses TRBV19 and TRBJ1-5; D is possibly TRBD1 (5 bases). This CDR3 spans 17 amino acids. The germline gives CDR1 LNHDA, CDR2 SQIVND (reference sequence). Between the trimmed V and J ends, which lost 1 base and 4 bases, there was a span of 17 bases. DNA for the CDR3: TGTGCCAGTAGTATAGGTTACGCGGGACGGTCGAATCAGCCCCAGCATTTT. It codes for CASSIGYAGRSNQPQHF.

This clone was picked up one time. The chain recombines TRBV30 with TRBJ1-2; D may be TRBD1 (5 bases). CDR1 is GTSNPN and CDR2 is SVGIG in the germline V gene (reference sequence). CDR3 length equals 14 residues. V lost 4 bases and J 4 bases, leaving 16 bases between the germline ends. Written as DNA, the CDR3 is TGTGCCTGGACAGGGCGACGAAATCTCTATGGCTACACCTTC. Translated: CAWTGRRNLYGYTF.

V usage is TRBV30 and J usage is TRBJ2-2, with TRBD2 identical over 7 bases. V trimming: 4 bases; J trimming: 6 bases; junction bases outside the gene matches: 5. The length of the CDR3 is 13 residues. Germline lookup yields CDR1 GTSNPN and CDR2 SVGIG (reference sequence). CDR3 DNA sequence: TGTGCCTGGAAGACTAGCTTGGCCGGGGAGCTGTTTTTT. Translating it yields CAWKTSLAGELFF.

This clone was observed a few times. This CDR3 is CASSLQFGLYEQYF. In DNA form, the CDR3 reads TGTGCCAGCAGCTTACAATTCGGTCTTTACGAGCAGTACTTC. The rearrangement links TRBV7-2 to TRBJ2-7, with unresolved D. The CDR3 contains 14 residues. CDR1 SGHTA and CDR2 FQGNSA come from the germline V gene. Trimming left V 2 bases short and J 4 bases short, with 12 bases between.

The chain combines TRBV12-5 with TRBJ2-1; TRBD2 matches at 10 bases. The CDR3 has 16 residues. The V gene end was trimmed by 0 bases and the J gene end by 4 bases; junction bases not matched to a gene: 3. CDR1 and CDR2 (germline): LGHNT, FRNRAP. The CDR3 protein is CASGLVIAGGYNEQFF. The CDR3 DNA reads as TGTGCTAGTGGTTTGGTAATAGCGGGGGGATACAATGAGCAGTTCTTC.

The chain carries TRBV5-1 and TRBJ1-1; D may be TRBD1 (5 bases). Germline V gives CDR1 SGHRS, CDR2 YFSETQ. This CDR3 is 14 amino acids long. Between the trimmed V and J ends, which lost 2 bases and 2 bases, there was a span of 10 bases. The CDR3 here is CASSFPGLNTEAFF. The CDR3 DNA reads as TGCGCCAGCAGCTTCCCGGGACTCAACACTGAAGCTTTCTTT.

The chain joins TRBV18 to TRBJ1-5, with 12 bases matching TRBD1. J gave up 3 bases and V 3 bases, and 12 bases lay outside the gene matches. Germline V CDR1 and CDR2: KGHSH, LQKENI. This CDR3 region has 19 residues. Here the CDR3 reads CASSPAGDRGPGINQPQHF. The CDR3, as DNA: TGTGCCAGCTCACCGGCTGGGGACAGGGGGCCTGGTATCAATCAGCCCCAGCATTTT.

This chain connects TRBV4-1 to TRBJ2-4, with TRBD2 matching over 13 bases. The CDR3 runs to 21 residues. Trimming removed 0 bases from V and 2 bases from J; junction bases left unmatched: 13. CDR1 is MGHRA and CDR2 is YSYEKL in the germline V gene. The CDR3 loop is CASSQDPGLAGRVSTKNIQYF. The CDR3 DNA reads TGCGCCAGCAGCCAAGATCCGGGACTAGCGGGGAGGGTTTCGACCAAAAACATTCAGTACTTC.

The chain couples TRBV6-5 to TRBJ2-7; TRBD2 matches at 9 bases. Germline lookup yields CDR1 MNHEY and CDR2 SVGAGI. This CDR3 contains 14 residues. V shed 6 bases, J shed 2 bases, and the junction held 5 bases outside the gene matches. CDR3: CASSISGSAYEQYF. The CDR3 DNA reads TGTGCCAGCAGCATTAGCGGGAGCGCCTACGAGCAGTACTTC.